This T cell receptor (beta chain) was observed in a study of T cells in localized non-small cell lung cancer. The study's findings and limits: The highest T cell clonality was in uninvolved adjacent lung, above tumor.

TCRdb keeps only in-frame clones here, not all; method: immunoSEQ multiplex PCR. The sample consists of nearly 6,000 clones, roughly 25% of them appearing once. With regard to this clone: Its antigen is not known.

Looked up from germline, CDR1 is SQVTM and CDR2 is ANQGSEA. The CDR3 covers 14 residues. V lost 8 bases, J lost 7 bases, and 11 bases stayed unmatched. This chain connects TRBV29-1 to TRBJ2-1; 10 nucleotides align to TRBD2. The material was lung tumor tissue, obtained before any cancer treatment. This TCR was sampled from a female donor aged 60 or older with stage I lung adenocarcinoma. In DNA, the CDR3 is TGCAGCTTCAGAATAGCGGGGGGTCCGAATGAGCAGTTCTTC. Translating gives CSFRIAGGPNEQFF.